This TCR beta chain derives from a study of T cells after yellow fever vaccination (dated by TCRdb to the late 2010s). Regarding the research as a whole: Libraries from fractions with low cell numbers were prepared with the SMART-Seq v4 Ultra Low Input RNA kit. Bulk TCR alpha and beta repertoires were sequenced longitudinally to track T-cell clones before and after primary and booster YFV17D yellow fever vaccination. Two healthy male donors, one aged 18 to 29 and one aged 30 to 39 years, were included in the cohort. Bulk PBMC replicates and cell subsets were isolated from blood drawn at multiple timepoints before and after both primary and secondary immunization.

TCR cDNA was synthesized by 5'RACE template switching, which introduced a universal primer site and unique molecular identifiers. Priming for cDNA synthesis came from both the TCR alpha and TCR beta constant segments. Two PCR steps were used to amplify libraries, with sample barcodes and sequencing adapters being added in the second step. Libraries were sequenced on Illumina HiSeq 2500 (2x100 bp) or NovaSeq (2x150 bp). Per the source publication's procedure: Demultiplexing of reads and collapsing into UMI consensus sequences were performed with MIGEC, and V(D)J alignment was carried out with MiXCR. Clonotypes responding to the vaccine were identified with edgeR on replicate PBMC samples, with the criteria of FDR below 0.01 and a log2 fold change above 5 up to day 15. CD4 or CD8 identity was assigned to each bulk clonotype according to whether the clonotype was present at higher abundance in the sequenced CD4 repertoire or the sequenced CD8 repertoire. A clonotype counted as NS4B-specific if enriched at least 10-fold in dextramer-positive versus dextramer-negative fractions, with CD4-biased clonotypes left out. TCRdb redid the processing of the public reads, applying fastp at Q25 and MiXCR, and retained in-frame beta chains. Identical CDR3 proteins give one entry, which carries the most common genes and DNA. TCRdb's processing, not the authors' own work, is the source of the V and J calls. For this sample there are more than 65,000 distinct CDR3 sequences; roughly 15% appear just once. 20% to 25% of the sample is in the top ten clones.

Points the paper makes about the study in general: After the booster, most of the clones that had expanded following primary vaccination were detected again (roughly 96% of CD4 and around nine tenths of CD8), which suggests that memory was broadly maintained. Compared with the primary T-cell response, the secondary T-cell response was weaker but faster, peaking on day 5 rather than day 15. Because the study included only a couple of donors, the extent to which the findings can be generalized is limited. Computational filtering was needed because FACS-sorted repertoires could contain abundant contaminating clonotypes from the bulk population. A small share of clonotypes was detected in both CD4 and CD8 compartments, with the overlap likely arising from convergent recombination.

In light of the paper, this sample's treatment or condition label describes: live attenuated yellow fever vaccine strain. PBMCs were isolated from peripheral blood using a standard Ficoll-Paque protocol. Epitope-specific CD8 T cells were sorted with a dextramer loaded with the yellow fever NS4B epitope peptide, and anti-CD3 and anti-CD8 staining was applied. TriZol was used to extract RNA from bulk PBMCs, CD4 and CD8 fractions, and dextramer-positive and dextramer-negative fractions. This clonotype was counted only a few times. The record has no base qualities; no much larger clone is one base away. This clonotype originated in a man aged 18 to 29 who received the YFV17D yellow fever vaccine. The starting material was CD8+ T cells not binding an NS4B(214-222) dextramer, sorted from PBMCs, obtained approximately 20 days after the first yellow fever vaccination. The cell subset or site label corresponds to: NS4B epitope dextramer-negative CD8 T cells.

The sequenced DNA: TGCAGTGCTAGAGGTCAGGGGGCCTACAATGAGCAGTTCTTC. It encodes CSARGQGAYNEQFF. The chain uses TRBV20-1 and TRBJ2-1; TRBD1 aligns with 7 central bases. Trimmed from V: 1 base; trimmed from J: 2 bases; junction bases lacking a gene match: 2. The CDR3 goes from the cysteine to the phenylalanine over 14 residues. The DNA shown is the 42-base CDR3, in frame from base 1. The CDR1 and CDR2 encoded by the germline V gene (reference sequence) are DFQATT and SNEGSKA.